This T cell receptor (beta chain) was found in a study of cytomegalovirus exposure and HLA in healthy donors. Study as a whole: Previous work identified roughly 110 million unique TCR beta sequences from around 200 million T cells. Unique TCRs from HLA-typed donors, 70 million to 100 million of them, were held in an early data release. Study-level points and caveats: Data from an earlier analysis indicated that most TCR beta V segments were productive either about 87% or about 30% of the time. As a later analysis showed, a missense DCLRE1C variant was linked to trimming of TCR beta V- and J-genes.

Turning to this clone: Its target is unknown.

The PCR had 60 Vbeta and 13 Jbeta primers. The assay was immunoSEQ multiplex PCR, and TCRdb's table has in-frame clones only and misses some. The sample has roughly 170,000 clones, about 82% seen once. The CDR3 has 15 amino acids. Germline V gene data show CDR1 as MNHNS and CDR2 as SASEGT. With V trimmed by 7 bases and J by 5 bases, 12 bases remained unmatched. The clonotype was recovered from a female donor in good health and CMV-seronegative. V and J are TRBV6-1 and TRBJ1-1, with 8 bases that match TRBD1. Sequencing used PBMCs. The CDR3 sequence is CASKGLRGQGTEAFF. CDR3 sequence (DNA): TGTGCCAGCAAAGGCCTCAGGGGGCAAGGAACTGAAGCTTTCTTT.